This T cell receptor (beta chain) was documented in a study of patients and donors after allogeneic stem cell transplantation. Trimming pared 5 bases from V and 6 bases from J, leaving 8 bases between. Germline CDR1 reads SGHTA; CDR2 reads FQGNSA. This CDR3 region has 13 residues. TCRdb passed the RT-PCR reads through MiXCR, listing each CDR3 protein once. The top ten clones hold 25% to 35% of a sample with approximately 200,000 distinct CDR3 sequences, more than 35% of them seen once. The TCR sequence derives from a human donor who was either an allogeneic HSCT recipient or a stem cell or donor lymphocyte infusion donor (not recorded which). It is not recorded whose cells these are; they may come from a transplant donor. Sequencing input: blood, either unsorted or a sorted T cell fraction (not recorded which). V gene TRBV7-2 combines with J gene TRBJ1-6; no clear D. The CDR3 loop reads CASSQWPNSPLHF. CDR3 DNA sequence: TGTGCCAGCAGCCAATGGCCTAATTCACCCCTCCACTTT. Together with reference TRBV7-2 and TRBJ1-6, the CDR3 gives the full variable domain: GAGVSQSPSNKVTEKGKDVELRCDPISGHTALYWYRQSLGQGLEFLIYFQGNSAPDKSGLPSDRFSAERTGGSVSTLTIQRTQQEDSAVYLCASSQWPNSPLHFGNGTRLTVT.